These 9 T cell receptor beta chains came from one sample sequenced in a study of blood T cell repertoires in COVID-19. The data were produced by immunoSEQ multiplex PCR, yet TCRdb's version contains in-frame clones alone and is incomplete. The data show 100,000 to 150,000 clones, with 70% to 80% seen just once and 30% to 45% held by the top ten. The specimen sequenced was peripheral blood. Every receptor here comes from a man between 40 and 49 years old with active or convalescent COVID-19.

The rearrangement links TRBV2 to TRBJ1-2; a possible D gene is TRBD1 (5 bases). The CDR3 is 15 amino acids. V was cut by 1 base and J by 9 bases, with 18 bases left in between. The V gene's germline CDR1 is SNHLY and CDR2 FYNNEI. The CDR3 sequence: CASSEEEIYWGRYTF. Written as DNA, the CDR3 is TGTGCCAGCAGTGAAGAAGAAATTTATTGGGGCCGCTACACCTTC.

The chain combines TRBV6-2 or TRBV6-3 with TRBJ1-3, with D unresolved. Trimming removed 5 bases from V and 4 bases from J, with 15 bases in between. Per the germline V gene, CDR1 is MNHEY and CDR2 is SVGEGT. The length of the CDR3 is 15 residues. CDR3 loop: CASSRSPLRGNTIYF. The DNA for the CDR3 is TGTGCCAGCAGTCGCTCGCCCCTTCGGGGAAACACCATATATTTT.

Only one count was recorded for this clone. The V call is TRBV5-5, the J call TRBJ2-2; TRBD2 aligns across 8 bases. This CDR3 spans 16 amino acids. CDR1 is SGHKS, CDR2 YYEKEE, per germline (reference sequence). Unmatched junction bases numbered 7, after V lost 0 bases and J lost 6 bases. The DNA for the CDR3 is TGTGCCAGCAGCTTGGCCATTAGCGGGACCCCCGGGGAGCTGTTTTTT. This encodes CASSLAISGTPGELFF.

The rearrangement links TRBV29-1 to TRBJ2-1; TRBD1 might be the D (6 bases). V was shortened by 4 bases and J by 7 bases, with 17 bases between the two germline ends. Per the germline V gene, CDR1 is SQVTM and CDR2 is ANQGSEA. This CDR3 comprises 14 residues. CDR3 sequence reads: CSVGSRGRGNEQFF. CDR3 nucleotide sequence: TGCAGCGTTGGCTCCAGGGGCAGAGGGAATGAGCAGTTCTTC.

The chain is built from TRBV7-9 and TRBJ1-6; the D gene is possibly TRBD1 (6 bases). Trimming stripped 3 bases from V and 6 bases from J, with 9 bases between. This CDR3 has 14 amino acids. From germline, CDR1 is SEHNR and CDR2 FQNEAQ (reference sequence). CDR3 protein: CASSLSGANSPLHF. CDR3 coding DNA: TGTGCCAGCAGCTTGTCAGGGGCTAATTCACCCCTCCACTTT. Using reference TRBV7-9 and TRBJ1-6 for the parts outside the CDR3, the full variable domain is DTGVSQNPRHKITKRGQNVTFRCDPISEHNRLYWYRQTLGQGPEFLTYFQNEAQLEKSRLLSDRFSAERPKGSFSTLEIQRTEQGDSAMYLCASSLSGANSPLHFGNGTRLTVT.

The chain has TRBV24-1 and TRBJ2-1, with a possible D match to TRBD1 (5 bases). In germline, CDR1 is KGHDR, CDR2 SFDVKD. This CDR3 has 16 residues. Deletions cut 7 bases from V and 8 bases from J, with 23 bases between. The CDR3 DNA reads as TGTGCCACCAGCCATGCTAGGGGTTCCCCCTCGGATGAGCAGTTCTTC. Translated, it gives CATSHARGSPSDEQFF.

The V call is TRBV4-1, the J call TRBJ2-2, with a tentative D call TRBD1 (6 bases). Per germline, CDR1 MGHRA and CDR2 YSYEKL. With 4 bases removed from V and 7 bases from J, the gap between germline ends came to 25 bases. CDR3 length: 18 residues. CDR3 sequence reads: CASSRTEQGRGVGGELFF. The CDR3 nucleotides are TGCGCCAGCAGCCGAACGGAACAGGGTCGAGGCGTGGGCGGGGAGCTGTTTTTT.

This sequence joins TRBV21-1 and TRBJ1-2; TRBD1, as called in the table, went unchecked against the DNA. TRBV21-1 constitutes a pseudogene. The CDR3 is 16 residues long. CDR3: CASSKITDRGNYGYTF. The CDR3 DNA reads TGTGCCAGCAGCAAAATCACGGACAGGGGAAACTATGGCTACACCTTC.

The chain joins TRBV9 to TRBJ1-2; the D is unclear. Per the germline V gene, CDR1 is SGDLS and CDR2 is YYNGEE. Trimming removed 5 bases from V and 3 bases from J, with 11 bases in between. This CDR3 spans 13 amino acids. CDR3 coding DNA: TGTGCCAGCAGTGAGTCCCTCGACTATGGCTACACCTTC. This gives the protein CASSESLDYGYTF.